This TCR beta chain was obtained from a study of early T cells in non-severe SARS-CoV-2 infection (dated by TCRdb to about 2021). Regarding the study in general: Because TCR sequencing was done on bulk RNA from unsorted whole blood, the alpha and beta chains could not be paired. Overall study outcomes, separate from this receptor: Matching against VDJdb was skewed toward anti-spike CD8 responses, likely underestimated virus-specific expansions, and missed private and CD4 specificities.

Receptor libraries were prepared by 5' RACE. TCRdb lists the instrument as NextSeq 500. Unique molecular identifiers were attached to individual cDNA molecules in the TCR library protocol so that sequencing error and PCR bias could be corrected. Sequencing covered both TCR alpha and beta chains, and within each sample the abundances of alpha and beta sequences were tightly co-correlated. Per the source publication's procedure: Decombinator V4 was used to annotate TCR sequences for V gene, J gene and CDR3. TCRs were defined as expanded if a significant change between any two time points was detected under a Poisson model with p below 0.0001. Abundances of TCRs were expressed as counts per million after normalisation to the total number of TCRs sequenced in each sample. TRAV1-2 paired with TRAJ12, TRAJ20 or TRAJ33 defined MAIT TCRs, while TRAV10 paired with TRAJ18 defined iNKT TCRs. VDJdb, accessed 1 November 2021, was searched for CMV, EBV and SARS-CoV-2 annotated TCRs, excluding TCRs annotated for multiple antigens. TCRdb reworked the public reads: Q25 trimming with fastp, MiXCR clone assembly, productive beta chains retained. Under each unique CDR3 protein, matching rows form one entry showing the most common genes and DNA. In this record, the V and J calls reflect TCRdb's handling and not the investigators' own analysis. In this sample the table shows about 70,000 distinct CDR3 sequences, roughly 15% of which occur a single time. The top ten clonotypes cover around 3.7% of the sample.

This clonotype was counted between two and nine times. Its binding antigen is unknown. No base-level quality is on record; no much larger clone is a single base apart. This was a case-control study nested in a cohort of healthcare workers in London, UK, who had nasopharyngeal swab PCR tests and blood samples taken every week. Healthcare workers were recruited between 23 and 31 March 2020, during the week of the UK lockdown, and were followed weekly for up to roughly 15 weeks. The CDR1 and CDR2 encoded by the germline V gene are KGHSH and LQKENI. Clipping removes 3 bases from V and 4 bases from J, with 12 as the unmatched junction base count. Spanning cysteine to phenylalanine, the CDR3 consists of 16 amino acids. Only the CDR3 DNA stays, 48 bases, in frame from base 1.

This clonotype was obtained from an adult who was a healthcare worker with PCR-confirmed SARS-CoV-2 infection or an uninfected control (not recorded which). The sample consisted of whole blood, taken at baseline. This receptor chain uses TRBV18 and TRBJ2-7, with TRBD1 matching 7 junction bases. The CDR3: CASSPLPGQSPYEQYF. In nucleotide form, the sequence is TGTGCCAGCTCACCCCTACCGGGACAGTCCCCTTACGAGCAGTACTTC.